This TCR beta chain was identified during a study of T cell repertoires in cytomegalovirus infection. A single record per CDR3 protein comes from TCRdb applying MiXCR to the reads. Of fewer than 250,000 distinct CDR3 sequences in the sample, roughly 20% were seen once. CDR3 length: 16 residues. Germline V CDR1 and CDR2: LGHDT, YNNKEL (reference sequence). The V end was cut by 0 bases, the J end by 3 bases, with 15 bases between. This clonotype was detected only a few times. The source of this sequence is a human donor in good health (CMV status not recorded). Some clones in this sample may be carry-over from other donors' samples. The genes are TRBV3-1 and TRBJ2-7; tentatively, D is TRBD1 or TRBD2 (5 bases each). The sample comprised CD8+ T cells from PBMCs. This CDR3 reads CASSQELRDRLYEQYF. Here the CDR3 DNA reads TGTGCCAGCAGCCAAGAACTAAGGGACCGACTCTACGAGCAGTACTTC.